This TCR beta chain is drawn from a study of T cell repertoires in cytomegalovirus infection (dated by TCRdb to about 2019). For the study in its entirety: The peptide stimulations were aimed at well-studied HLA-B-restricted epitopes as well as recently identified HLA-C-restricted CMV epitopes, whose presentation resists viral immunomodulation. Donor HLA type was relevant to the analysis, as public TCR beta signatures indicated carriage of CMV infection together with the matching HLA type.

The treatment or condition tag for this specimen amounts to: in vitro stimulation with specific CMV peptide epitopes to enrich CMV-specific T cells. On the study overall, not on this receptor specifically: Carriers of CMV infection plus the relevant HLA type were discriminated by the cumulative frequency of public TCR beta family members in the study cohort and in an independent roughly 340-donor cohort. In the ex vivo response, HLA-C-restricted CMV-specific TCR beta clonotypes were dominant, and in two of eight donors the single most frequent clonotype came from this HLA-C-restricted group.

This clonotype appeared a few times. The target of this receptor is not known. No clone much larger than this one lies a single base away; base qualities are absent. From cysteine to phenylalanine, the CDR3 is 14 amino acids long. The kept DNA is CDR3 alone, 42 bases in frame from the first base. The germline V gene encodes CDR1 SGHTA and CDR2 FQGNSA. V is trimmed back by 5 bases and J by 4 bases, and the junction contains 8 bases that no gene match accounts for. Sequencing relied on an Illumina HiSeq 1500. TCRdb took the public reads, trimmed them with fastp at Q25, ran MiXCR for clone calling and kept in-frame beta chains. All rows with the same CDR3 protein become a single entry with the most common DNA and genes. The sample has roughly 700,000 distinct CDR3 sequences on record, roughly 30% of them singletons. In total, the top ten clones hold about 18% of the sample.

The clonotype was recovered from a human donor in good health (CMV status not recorded). Some clones in this sample may be carry-over from other donors' samples. Rearrangement joined TRBV7-2 to TRBJ2-7, and TRBD2 aligns with 7 junction nucleotides. Material: cultured PBMCs, obtained from culture after CMV antigen stimulation. Here is the DNA: TGTGCCAGCAGCCACGGGGGGACCTATTACGAGCAGTACTTC. The translation is CASSHGGTYYEQYF.